This TCR beta chain comes out of a study of somatic mutations in cytotoxic T cells in rheumatoid arthritis. Whole-study context: Selected T-cell populations stained with V beta antibodies were isolated by flow sorting to nearly 100% purity; these included V beta1+ cells subjected to TCRB sequencing. Study results and caveats: For rheumatoid arthritis patients, the slight TRBV07 underrepresentation lacked multiple-comparison adjustment.

Trimming pared 4 bases from V and 7 bases from J, leaving 11 bases between. Germline-derived CDR1 and CDR2 are MGHDK and SYGVNS. This CDR3 comprises 13 residues. About this clone: Its antigen is not known.

The table came from immunoSEQ multiplex PCR; TCRdb's copy has only in-frame clones and leaves some out. The table has roughly 15,000 clones, almost 85% seen once. Sequencing used CD8+ T cells sorted from blood. The sequence was obtained from an adult with rheumatoid arthritis. The V call is TRBV25-1, the J call TRBJ2-4; maybe TRBD2 (7 bases). CDR3 amino acids: CASSVRGANIQYF. The CDR3 nucleotides are TGTGCCAGCAGTGTTCGGGGGGCTAACATTCAGTACTTC.